The rows below give T cell receptor beta chains drawn from one sample of a study of graft-versus-host responses after intestinal transplantation. Assay used: immunoSEQ multiplex PCR; TCRdb lists only in-frame clones, some missing. The profile shows around 15,000 clones, more than 75% of them singletons. The sequencing here drew on bone marrow, taken roughly 4 months after intestinal transplantation. The origin of the receptors is a human patient who received an intestinal transplant, so some T cells may come from the graft donor. The CDR3 runs from the conserved cysteine through the conserved F or W. D genes are given only for firm matches. Some rows mark clone size as missing; the rest say once, few, many or name a class of expanded clone.

j_call: TRBJ1-4; d_call: NA; clone_size: large; v_call: TRBV27; cdr3_aa: CASSLFDGPNEKLFF; cdr3_nt: TGTGCCAGCAGTTTATTCGACGGACCTAATGAAAAACTGTTTTTT
j_call: TRBJ2-7; d_call: NA; clone_size: NA; v_call: TRBV6-1; cdr3_aa: CASSEGLSVDTYEQYF; cdr3_nt: TGTGCCAGCAGTGAAGGGTTGAGCGTAGACACCTACGAGCAGTACTTC
j_call: TRBJ2-7; d_call: NA; clone_size: NA; v_call: TRBV7-2; cdr3_aa: CASSSRISYEQYF; cdr3_nt: TGTGCCAGCAGTTCCCGGATCTCCTACGAGCAGTACTTC
j_call: TRBJ2-3; d_call: TRBD2; clone_size: NA; v_call: TRBV6-4; cdr3_aa: CASSEVASGSADTQYF; cdr3_nt: TGTGCCAGCAGTGAGGTTGCTAGCGGGAGCGCAGATACGCAGTATTTT
j_call: TRBJ2-7; d_call: NA; clone_size: NA; v_call: TRBV27; cdr3_aa: CASSLRGGLAYEQYF; cdr3_nt: TGTGCCAGCAGTTTAAGGGGCGGGCTAGCCTACGAGCAGTACTTC
j_call: TRBJ2-7; d_call: TRBD1; clone_size: NA; v_call: TRBV5-1; cdr3_aa: CASSFRQGTYEQYF; cdr3_nt: TGCGCCAGCAGCTTTCGACAGGGGACCTACGAGCAGTACTTC
j_call: TRBJ2-5; d_call: NA; clone_size: NA; v_call: TRBV5-1; cdr3_aa: CASSLAETQYF; cdr3_nt: TGCGCCAGCAGCTTGGCAGAGACCCAGTACTTC
j_call: TRBJ1-4; d_call: NA; clone_size: NA; v_call: TRBV27; cdr3_aa: CASSLSIQGNEKLFF; cdr3_nt: TGTGCCAGCAGTTTATCGATCCAGGGTAATGAAAAACTGTTTTTT
j_call: TRBJ2-5; d_call: NA; clone_size: NA; v_call: TRBV9; cdr3_aa: CASSSMEETQYF; cdr3_nt: TGTGCCAGCAGCAGTATGGAGGAGACCCAGTACTTC
j_call: TRBJ2-7; d_call: NA; clone_size: NA; v_call: TRBV7-8; cdr3_aa: CASSLVWLAPKREQYF; cdr3_nt: TGTGCCAGCAGCTTAGTCTGGCTAGCCCCTAAACGGGAGCAGTACTTC